The 8 T cell receptor beta chains listed next were all sequenced from one sample in a study of blood T cell repertoires in COVID-19. Data came from immunoSEQ multiplex PCR; TCRdb stores just in-frame clones and leaves some out. Seen here are fewer than 150,000 clones, over 70% observed once, and the top ten hold over 15%. The sample comprised peripheral blood. These receptors all stem from an elderly man with acute or convalescent COVID-19.

V is TRBV7-9 and J is TRBJ2-3, with a possible D match to TRBD2 (5 bases). The V end lost 5 bases, the J end lost 1 base, and 13 bases lay between the germline ends. The germline CDR1 and CDR2 sequences are SEHNR and FQNEAQ (reference sequence). The CDR3 covers 15 residues. This chain's CDR3 is CASSPNGVRTDTQYF. DNA for the CDR3: TGTGCCAGCAGCCCCAACGGGGTCCGCACAGATACGCAGTATTTT.

This sequence joins TRBV30 and TRBJ1-3; D unresolved. Germline loops: CDR1 GTSNPN, CDR2 SVGIG (reference sequence). The V and J ends lost 4 bases and 0 bases respectively, with 7 bases between them. This CDR3 contains 13 residues. CDR3 DNA: TGTGCCTGGAAGTGCGTCTCTGGAAACACCATATATTTT. Protein: CAWKCVSGNTIYF.

The chain links TRBV3-1 (or the pseudogene TRBV3-2) to TRBJ2-7; 8 positions match TRBD1. J was trimmed by 4 bases and V by 3 bases; bases with no gene match: 11. CDR3 length equals 16 residues. CDR1 LGHDT and CDR2 YNNKEL come from the germline V gene (reference sequence). The CDR3: CASSQAGQASGYEQYF. The CDR3 region has the DNA TGTGCCAGCAGCCAGGCGGGACAGGCGAGTGGGTACGAGCAGTACTTC.

The chain employs TRBV4-3 and TRBJ2-2; possibly TRBD2 for D (6 bases). The germline V gene has CDR1 LGHNA and CDR2 YSLEER. Trimming took off 0 bases at V and 8 bases at J, with 16 bases between the two ends. CDR3 size: 16 residues. CDR3: CASSQDRGGVRGELFF. The CDR3 DNA reads TGCGCCAGCAGCCAAGATAGGGGCGGGGTGAGGGGGGAGCTGTTTTTT.

V is TRBV18 and J is TRBJ1-1; 9 bases map to TRBD1. J lost 5 bases, V lost 5 bases, and 6 bases had no gene match. Germline V lookup: CDR1 KGHSH, CDR2 LQKENI. The CDR3 runs 14 residues. CDR3 residues: CASSSSGQGTEAFF. CDR3 nucleotides: TGTGCCAGCTCATCCTCGGGACAGGGTACTGAAGCTTTCTTT.

The chain is built from TRBV19 and TRBJ1-2; 9 bases line up with TRBD1. Trimming at V came to 5 bases and at J to 0 bases, leaving 4 bases not matched to a gene. Germline values: CDR1 LNHDA, CDR2 SQIVND (reference sequence). This CDR3 comprises 15 residues. CDR3 amino acids: CASSLRQGANYGYTF. CDR3 DNA sequence: TGTGCCAGTAGTCTCAGACAGGGGGCTAACTATGGCTACACCTTC.

This sequence joins TRBV2 and TRBJ1-5; 8 nucleotides align to TRBD1. The CDR3 sequence is 15 residues long. With 6 bases clipped from V and 1 base from J, the junction kept 5 bases outside the gene matches. CDR1 is SNHLY, CDR2 FYNNEI, per germline. The CDR3 is CASSRQGKSNQPQHF. In DNA, the CDR3 is TGTGCCAGCAGCCGACAGGGGAAGAGCAATCAGCCCCAGCATTTT.

The chain is built from TRBV11-2 and TRBJ2-3; maybe TRBD2 (6 bases). V lost 3 bases to trimming and J lost 0 bases, with 10 bases between them. The CDR3 covers 15 residues. Germline V gene lookup returns CDR1 SGHAT and CDR2 FQNNGV. The CDR3 DNA reads TGTGCCAGCAGCTTTTGGGCGGGAAGCACAGATACGCAGTATTTT. Residues: CASSFWAGSTDTQYF.